The present T cell receptor (beta chain) was sequenced within a study of T cells after yellow fever vaccination (dated by TCRdb to between 2019 and 2020). Looking at the study overall: The SMART-Seq v4 Ultra Low Input RNA kit was used to prepare libraries from fractions with low cell numbers. To follow T-cell clones before and after both primary and booster YFV17D yellow fever vaccination, bulk TCR alpha and beta repertoires underwent longitudinal sequencing. Two healthy male donors, one aged 18 to 30 and one aged 30 to 39 years, were included in the cohort. Blood was collected at multiple timepoints before and after primary and secondary immunization, and bulk PBMC replicates and cell subsets were isolated. Overall study results and their limits: Compared with the primary T-cell response, the secondary T-cell response was weaker but faster, peaking on day 5 rather than day 15. Computational filtering was required because FACS-sorted repertoires could contain abundant contaminating clonotypes from the bulk population. A small share of clonotypes was detected in both CD4 and CD8 compartments, with the overlap likely arising from convergent recombination. Because the study included only a couple of donors, the extent to which the findings can be generalized is limited. After the booster, most of the clones that had expanded following primary vaccination were detected again (approximately 96% of CD4 and roughly 90% of CD8), which suggests that memory was broadly maintained.

The CDR3 contains 14 residues, cysteine and phenylalanine counted. Just CDR3 DNA is preserved here, 42 bases in frame from base 1. Trimmed from V: 1 base; trimmed from J: 6 bases; junction bases lacking a gene match: 1. In the paper's terms, the treatment or condition label means: live attenuated yellow fever vaccine strain. PBMCs were isolated from peripheral blood using a standard Ficoll-Paque protocol. Dynabeads CD4 and CD8 positive selection kits were used to isolate the CD4 and CD8 T-cell fractions. TriZol was used to extract RNA from bulk PBMCs, CD4 and CD8 fractions, and dextramer-positive and dextramer-negative fractions. For sequencing, an Illumina NovaSeq 6000 was employed. Synthesis of TCR cDNA relied on 5'RACE template switching, a step that introduced a universal primer site along with unique molecular identifiers. cDNA synthesis was primed from both the TCR alpha and TCR beta constant segments. Libraries were amplified in two PCR steps, with sample barcodes and sequencing adapters added in the second step. Libraries were sequenced on Illumina HiSeq 2500 (2x100 bp) or NovaSeq (2x150 bp). The study's own analysis went as follows. MIGEC was used to demultiplex reads and collapse the reads into UMI consensus sequences, and MiXCR was used for V(D)J alignment. Clonotypes responding to the vaccine were identified with edgeR on replicate PBMC samples, with the criteria of FDR below 0.01 and a log2 fold change above 5 up to day 15. Each bulk clonotype was labeled CD4 or CD8 based on which sequenced repertoire, CD4 or CD8, contained the clonotype at higher abundance. TCRdb applied fastp at Q25 and MiXCR to the public reads, then kept only in-frame beta chains. Each CDR3 protein gets just one entry, which takes the most common genes and DNA from the rows behind it. The V and J calls and clone size come from TCRdb's table, not from the authors' own analysis. The sample contains fewer than 400,000 distinct CDR3 sequences, around 11% of them found a single time. The top ten clonotypes cover about 3% of the sample.

In its sample, this clonotype was seen a few times. Its antigen is still unknown. The sample holds no much larger clone one base away, and base qualities are not on file. Recombination connected TRBV12-3 or TRBV12-4 to TRBJ1-5; TRBD1 aligns with 9 central bases. This TCR derives from a man between 18 and 29 years old who received the YFV17D yellow fever vaccine. The material sequenced was CD4+ T cells sorted from PBMCs, taken 45 days after the yellow fever booster vaccination. The base sequence is TGTGCCAGCAGTTTAGGGACAGGGGCTCAGCCCCAGCATTTT. It translates to CASSLGTGAQPQHF.